This is a list of T cell receptor beta chains from one sample in a study of tumor-infiltrating lymphocytes in oesophageal squamous cell carcinoma. TCRdb independently ran MiXCR on the PCR reads; one entry per CDR3 protein. The sample yields some 11,000 distinct CDR3 sequences, roughly three fifths seen once. Sequencing was carried out using esophageal tumor tissue. Receptors originate from a female donor with esophageal squamous cell carcinoma. The CDR3 runs from the conserved cysteine through the conserved F or W. D genes are given only for firm matches. Clone sizes are given selectively: once, few, many, or a class where the clone is expanded.

>TRBJ2-3|.|.|TRBV28
TGTGCCAGCAGTTCCCTGACTTTCCGGGGGCAGTATTTT
CASSSLTFRGQYF
>TRBJ2-3|.|TRBD2|TRBV5-1
TGCGCCAGCAGCCCAGGGACTAGCGGGGCAAACACAGATACGCAGTATTTT
CASSPGTSGANTDTQYF
>TRBJ2-3|many|.|TRBV27
TGTGCCAGCAGTTTAGGAGGGGCTGGGACAGATACGCAGTATTTT
CASSLGGAGTDTQYF
>TRBJ2-6|.|TRBD2|TRBV24-1
TGTGCCATCAGCGAAGGACTAGCGGGGGGGCGGGCCAACGTCCTGACTTTC
CAISEGLAGGRANVLTF
>TRBJ2-2|few|.|TRBV7-2
TGTGCCAGCAGCTTAGCGGCGGTACCTGTCACCGGGGAGCTGTTTTTT
CASSLAAVPVTGELFF
>TRBJ2-1|.|TRBD2|TRBV7-9
TGTGCCAGCAGCTTCTGGACTAGCGGGAGGTACGAGCAGTTCTTC
CASSFWTSGRYEQFF
>TRBJ2-1|.|.|TRBV2
TGTGCCAGCAGCGGGACCAACAATGAGCAGTTCTTC
CASSGTNNEQFF
>TRBJ2-5|.|.|TRBV12-5
TGTGCTAGTGGTTTGGTAGGTAGCTCAGATGAGCAGTACTTC
CASGLVGSSDEQYF
>TRBJ2-7|large|TRBD2|TRBV7-3
TGTGCCAGCAGCCGGGAGGGTAGCGGGGGGTACGAGCAGTACTTC
CASSREGSGGYEQYF
>TRBJ1-1|.|TRBD1|TRBV12-3/TRBV12-4
TGTGCCAGCAGTCAGGATCCATACAGGGGAATGTGGGATGAAGCTTTCTTT
CASSQDPYRGMWDEAFF
>TRBJ2-7|few|.|TRBV7-6
TGTGCCAGCAGCTTAGTGGACGAGCAGTACTTC
CASSLVDEQYF
>TRBJ2-7|.|TRBD2|TRBV7-2
TGTGCCAGCAGCTCCCCAGCGGGAAACTCCTACGAGCAGTACTTC
CASSSPAGNSYEQYF
>TRBJ2-1|.|.|TRBV11-2
TGTGCCAGCAGCTTAGGGCCTGGCCGACTCTCCTACAATGAGCAGTTCTTC
CASSLGPGRLSYNEQFF
>TRBJ2-5|.|.|TRBV10-2
TGCGCCAGCAATCTAGGGCCGCGAGAGACCCAGTACTTC
CASNLGPRETQYF
>TRBJ2-6|.|.|TRBV7-2
TGTGCCAGCAGCCCACAGGGCTCTGGGGCCAACGTCCTGACTTTC
CASSPQGSGANVLTF
>TRBJ2-7|.|.|TRBV10-3
TGTGCCATCAGTGAGTCGAGTGAAGGGATAAGTACCTCCGACGAGCAGTACTTC
CAISESSEGISTSDEQYF
>TRBJ2-7|.|.|TRBV24-1
TGTGCCACCATCCACGGAGGGAGTAGGTACGAGCAGTACTTC
CATIHGGSRYEQYF
>TRBJ2-3|many|TRBD2|TRBV7-3
TGTGCCAGCAGCTTATGGGGCGGGAGCCTCACAGATACGCAGTATTTT
CASSLWGGSLTDTQYF
>TRBJ2-1|few|.|TRBV7-6
TGTGCCAGCAGCTTAGATATTTGGGGTGGGCAGTTCTTC
CASSLDIWGGQFF
>TRBJ2-2|many|TRBD1|TRBV18
TGTGCCAGCTCACCACCGACAGGGTACACCGGGGAGCTGTTTTTT
CASSPPTGYTGELFF
>TRBJ2-4|once|TRBD2|TRBV12-3/TRBV12-4
TGTGCCAGCAGTTTAGCCGGGACTAGCGGGAGGGGGCGGCACTTC
CASSLAGTSGRGRHF
>TRBJ1-1|.|TRBD1|TRBV7-2
TGTGCCAGCAGCCCAGGGACAGGCCTGGGGAACACTGAAGCTTTCTTT
CASSPGTGLGNTEAFF
>TRBJ2-3|.|.|TRBV7-4
TGTGCCAGCAGCTTTGATCCGCAGTATTTT
CASSFDPQYF
>TRBJ2-3|.|.|TRBV7-2
TGTGCCAGCAGCTTAGCGCGGGCAGATACGCAGTATTTC
CASSLARADTQYF
>TRBJ1-5|few|.|TRBV6-1
TGTGCCAGCAGCTCCACAGGGAGGGATCAGCCCCAGCATTTT
CASSSTGRDQPQHF
>TRBJ2-1|.|.|TRBV12-3/TRBV12-4
TGTGCCAGCAGTTTACAGGGGAGGAGCACAGATACGCAGTTCTTC
CASSLQGRSTDTQFF
>TRBJ1-1|.|.|TRBV11-2
TGTGCCAGCAGCTTATCTTTAAGTGGAGGGAACACTGAAGCTTTCTTT
CASSLSLSGGNTEAFF
>TRBJ2-7|.|TRBD2|TRBV7-2
TGTGCCAGCAGACCCGGGGGGGGGTCCTACGAGCAGTACTTC
CASRPGGGSYEQYF
>TRBJ2-1|once|TRBD2|TRBV24-1
TGTGCCACCAGTTCTAGGACTAGCAACGTCTACAATGAGCAGTTCTTC
CATSSRTSNVYNEQFF
>TRBJ2-5|.|.|TRBV7-8
TGTGCCAGCAGCCTCGTACAGCAACAGACCCAGTACTTC
CASSLVQQQTQYF
>TRBJ2-3|many|TRBD1|TRBV18
TGTGCCAGCTCACCCACGGGACAGGGGGATACGCAGTATTTT
CASSPTGQGDTQYF
>TRBJ2-7|.|TRBD1|TRBV6-6
TGTGCCAGCAGTTACTCCGGGACAGGGTCCCACGAGCAGTACTTC
CASSYSGTGSHEQYF
>TRBJ2-4|.|TRBD1|TRBV11-2
TGTGCCAGCAGCCAAGGGACAGGGTCATGGGAGCAGTACTTC
CASSQGTGSWEQYF
>TRBJ2-6|few|.|TRBV7-2
TGTGCCAGCAGTCGCAGCGGAGCTGGGGCCAACGTCCTGACTTTC
CASSRSGAGANVLTF
>TRBJ2-5|.|TRBD1|TRBV7-9
TGTGCTAGCAGCCACAACAGGGGGCAAGTGACCCAGTACTTC
CASSHNRGQVTQYF
>TRBJ1-2|once|TRBD1|TRBV7-8
TGTGCCAGCAGCTTATTAGCTGGGACAGGGGGCCGAGCTAACTATGGCTACACCTTC
CASSLLAGTGGRANYGYTF
>TRBJ2-1|.|TRBD1|TRBV6-8
TGTGCCAGCAGTTTAGACAGGGGTAATTCACCCCTCCACTTC
CASSLDRGNSPLHF
>TRBJ1-1|medium-sized|.|TRBV12-3/TRBV12-4
TGTGCCAGCAGTTTGAACGGGGTAGGGACTGAAGCTTTCTTT
CASSLNGVGTEAFF
>TRBJ2-1|.|.|TRBV7-6
TGTGCTAGCAGCTTAGTGGCTAGTAGCAATGAGCAGTTCTTC
CASSLVASSNEQFF
>TRBJ1-1|few|.|TRBV18
TGTGCCAGCTCACCAGGGATAGGGAAGAACACTGAAGCTTTCTTT
CASSPGIGKNTEAFF
>TRBJ2-1|.|TRBD2|TRBV7-6
TGTGCCAGCAGCTCGCGGGGGAACTACAATGAGCAGTTCTTC
CASSSRGNYNEQFF
>TRBJ2-7|.|TRBD1|TRBV7-3
TGTGCCAGCAGCCGATGGACAGGGACCTACGAGCAGTACTTC
CASSRWTGTYEQYF
>TRBJ2-1|medium-sized|.|TRBV6-1
TGTGCCAGCAGTCCTGAATGGTACAATGAGCAGTTCTTC
CASSPEWYNEQFF
>TRBJ2-1|.|.|TRBV7-6
TGTGCCAGCAGCCCTACTGTACCCTCCTACAATGAGCAGTTCTTC
CASSPTVPSYNEQFF
>TRBJ2-5|.|.|TRBV7-8
TGTGCCAGCAGCGGCAGGGGATCCTCCTACAATGAGCAGTACTTC
CASSGRGSSYNEQYF
>TRBJ2-7|.|TRBD2|TRBV7-2
TGTGCCAGCAGCTTTTCTAGCGGGGGAGGGCGCGAGCAGTACTTC
CASSFSSGGGREQYF
>TRBJ1-1|.|.|TRBV10-3
TGTGCCATCAGTGAGTCGCCGGACAGTCATGAAGCTTTCTTT
CAISESPDSHEAFF